Shown below are 31 T cell receptor beta chains from a single sample sequenced in a study of identical twins. TCRdb redid the calling of the 5' RACE reads with MiXCR, one entry per CDR3 protein. This sample carries 430,000 or so distinct CDR3 sequences, 20% to 25% of them seen once, and the ten largest clones take 2.9%. The sample also formed part of further work on T cells expressing NK-cell markers.

The specimen sequenced was CD4+ T cells sorted from blood. The receptors derive from a woman younger than 35 in good health.

This clonotype was counted a single time. The gene calls are TRBV7-8 and TRBJ2-2; D remains ambiguous. This CDR3 spans 15 amino acids. V lost 6 bases and J 0 bases, leaving 11 bases between the germline ends. CDR1 is SGHVS and CDR2 is FQNEAQ in the germline V gene. The CDR3: CASRSGDSNTGELFF. The CDR3 coding sequence is TGTGCCAGCAGGTCAGGCGACTCGAACACCGGGGAGCTGTTTTTT.

CDR3 in DNA: TGTGCCAGCAGCCAAGGTATAACAGGCTATGGCTACACCTTC. This gives the protein CASSQGITGYGYTF. The chain combines TRBV3-1 with TRBJ1-2; TRBD1 might be the D (5 bases). Germline V gene lookup returns CDR1 LGHDT and CDR2 YNNKEL (reference sequence). V was clipped by 1 base and J by 4 bases, with 10 bases between them. The CDR3 is 14 amino acids.

The chain recombines TRBV5-1 with TRBJ1-1; D is uncertain. The germline gives CDR1 SGHRS, CDR2 YFSETQ. Trimming left V 4 bases short and J 0 bases short, with 10 bases between. This CDR3 contains 14 residues. The CDR3 nucleotides are TGCGCCAGCAGCCTCGTAGCGATGAACACTGAAGCTTTCTTT. It yields the protein CASSLVAMNTEAFF.

V is TRBV6-5 and J is TRBJ1-5; D is unresolved. Germline loops: CDR1 MNHEY, CDR2 SVGAGI. The CDR3 covers 14 residues. The V gene lost 2 bases and the J gene lost 7 bases, with 12 bases spanning the gap. The CDR3 sequence is CASSYRSLGQPQHF. As DNA, the CDR3 is TGTGCCAGCAGTTACAGGTCGCTAGGGCAGCCCCAGCATTTT.

This clonotype has a count of ten or more. The CDR3 loop is CASSGHRNYGYTF. The CDR3 DNA is TGTGCCAGCAGTGGCCACCGTAACTATGGCTACACCTTC. The rearrangement links TRBV2 to TRBJ1-2; no clear D gene. Germline CDR1 is SNHLY and CDR2 is FYNNEI. V lost 4 bases, J lost 1 base, and 7 bases lay in between. The CDR3 spans 13 residues.

CDR3 residues: CASSPSSRINEKLFF. CDR3 DNA: TGTGCCAGCAGCCCATCATCAAGGATTAATGAAAAACTGTTTTTT. The chain combines TRBV7-8 with TRBJ1-4; D not certain. In germline, CDR1 is SGHVS, CDR2 FQNEAQ. V was shortened by 5 bases and J by 4 bases, with 14 bases between the two germline ends. The CDR3 is 15 residues long.

J is TRBJ2-7 and V is TRBV18; TRBD2 matches 7 bases. Germline CDR1 reads KGHSH; CDR2 reads LQKENI. This CDR3 region has 18 residues. After removal of 0 bases from V and 1 base from J, the junction contained 12 bases not matched to a gene. The CDR3 region has the DNA TGTGCCAGCTCACCACCGCCAGGGATGAGCGGGAAGTCCTACGAGCAGTACTTC. This sequence encodes CASSPPPGMSGKSYEQYF.

V gene TRBV20-1 combines with J gene TRBJ2-1; TRBD2 might be the D (6 bases). Germline V gives CDR1 DFQATT, CDR2 SNEGSKA (reference sequence). V lost 5 bases and J 0 bases, leaving 11 bases between the germline ends. CDR3 length equals 14 residues. The CDR3 region is CSAVAVSSYNEQFF. In DNA, the CDR3 is TGCAGTGCTGTAGCGGTAAGCTCCTACAATGAGCAGTTCTTC.

This clonotype was picked up a small number of times. This rearrangement joins TRBV3-1 to TRBJ2-1, with a weak D call TRBD2 (7 bases). Germline-derived CDR1 and CDR2 are LGHDT and YNNKEL (reference sequence). Trimming removed 3 bases at V and 8 bases at J, with 14 bases between. The CDR3 is 14 amino acids. CDR3 DNA: TGTGCCAGCAGCCACGGGTGGGGGGGCCATGAGCAGTTCTTC. This sequence encodes CASSHGWGGHEQFF.

This chain connects TRBV12-3 or TRBV12-4 to TRBJ2-1; TRBD2 agrees at 14 bases. V lost 4 bases, J lost 6 bases, and 8 bases stayed unmatched. The CDR3 is 17 residues long. The CDR3 sequence: CASSYPRLAGGLNEQFF. The CDR3 DNA reads as TGTGCCAGCAGTTATCCGAGACTAGCGGGGGGGCTCAATGAGCAGTTCTTC.

The chain has TRBV9 and TRBJ2-6, with TRBD2 matching over 13 bases. Looked up from germline, CDR1 is SGDLS and CDR2 is YYNGEE. The V gene end was trimmed by 3 bases and the J gene end by 0 bases; junction bases not matched to a gene: 9. The CDR3 spans 20 residues. Here the CDR3 reads CASSAGLAGTKSSGANVLTF. The CDR3, as DNA: TGTGCCAGCAGCGCGGGACTAGCGGGGACGAAAAGCTCTGGGGCCAACGTCCTGACTTTC.

This clonotype was counted between two and nine times. This chain connects TRBV27 to TRBJ2-7; TRBD1 aligns across 9 bases. V shed 6 bases and J 5 bases; nucleotides not matched to a gene: 5. The germline V gene has CDR1 MNHEY and CDR2 SMNVEV (reference sequence). The CDR3 is 13 residues long. This CDR3 reads CASSRGQGNEQYF. CDR3 nucleotides: TGTGCCAGCAGCCGGGGACAGGGTAACGAGCAGTACTTC.

Only a few counts were recorded for this clonotype. The chain uses TRBV10-3 and TRBJ2-1; no firm D call. The V and J ends lost 4 bases and 9 bases respectively, with 22 bases between them. CDR3 length: 16 amino acids. In germline, CDR1 is ENHRY, CDR2 SYGVKD. The CDR3 DNA sequence: TGTGCCATCAGTGCCCCGAGGTCCCAAGTCGAAGGTGAGCAGTTCTTC. Translating gives CAISAPRSQVEGEQFF.

The chain combines TRBV20-1 with TRBJ2-2; 9 nucleotides align to TRBD1. The ends lost 1 base at V and 7 bases at J; junction bases unmatched: 7. CDR1 and CDR2 from the germline V gene are DFQATT and SNEGSKA (reference sequence). The CDR3 sequence is 15 residues long. In DNA form, the CDR3 reads TGCAGTGCTAGAGGGCCGGGACAGGGCGGCGGGGAGCTGTTTTTT. Its protein product is CSARGPGQGGGELFF.

In its sample, this clonotype was seen a few times. The rearrangement joins TRBV3-1 to TRBJ2-7; TRBD2 might be the D (6 bases). The CDR3 is 19 residues long. V lost 0 bases and J 2 bases, leaving 23 bases between the germline ends. Germline CDR1 reads LGHDT; CDR2 reads YNNKEL (reference sequence). CDR3 in DNA: TGTGCCAGCAGCCAAGAAGGCGGGGCGGCGGGGACGGAAACCTACGAGCAGTACTTC. Its translation is CASSQEGGAAGTETYEQYF.

The genes are TRBV12-3 or TRBV12-4 and TRBJ2-5, with 7 bases identical to TRBD2. The V gene end was trimmed by 6 bases and the J gene end by 5 bases; junction bases not matched to a gene: 9. The CDR3 spans 14 residues. In DNA, the CDR3 is TGTGCCAGCAGGCCGGGACTATTTTCGGAGACCCAGTACTTC. As protein: CASRPGLFSETQYF.

This clonotype was picked up a small number of times. The chain recombines TRBV7-3 with TRBJ2-2; D ambiguous. V dropped 5 bases and J dropped 2 bases, with 6 bases sitting between them. Germline lookup yields CDR1 SGHTA and CDR2 FQGTGA. The CDR3 sequence is 13 residues long. The CDR3 DNA is TGTGCCAGCAGCACCCCTAACACCGGGGAGCTGTTTTTT. As protein: CASSTPNTGELFF.

Written as DNA, the CDR3 is TGCGCCAGCAGCTCTAGACAGGGCGAGCAGTACTTC. Translating it yields CASSSRQGEQYF. This rearrangement joins TRBV5-1 to TRBJ2-7; TRBD1 agrees at 7 bases. Germline values: CDR1 SGHRS, CDR2 YFSETQ. Unmatched junction bases numbered 3, after V lost 3 bases and J lost 6 bases. The length of the CDR3 is 12 residues. Supplemented by reference TRBV5-1 and TRBJ2-7, the full variable domain reads KAGVTQTPRYLIKTRGQQVTLSCSPISGHRSVSWYQQTPGQGLQFLFEYFSETQRNKGNFPGRFSGRQFSNSRSEMNVSTLELGDSALYLCASSSRQGEQYFGPGTRLTVT.

The chain combines TRBV29-1 with TRBJ1-5; TRBD1 is a possible D gene (6 bases). Germline CDR1 and CDR2: SQVTM and ANQGSEA. Trimming left V 4 bases short and J 5 bases short, with 12 bases between. This CDR3 comprises 13 residues. In DNA form, the CDR3 reads TGCAGCGTTGGGGCGGGGGGGCATCAGCCCCAGCATTTT. This sequence encodes CSVGAGGHQPQHF.

This clonotype was detected a few times. V gene TRBV6-6 combines with J gene TRBJ2-5; D is ambiguous. Germline assignment: CDR1 MNHNY and CDR2 SVGAGI (reference sequence). This CDR3 is 12 amino acids long. V lost 10 bases and J 4 bases, leaving 13 bases between the germline ends. CDR3 nucleotide sequence: TGTGCCACCTCAACGCCTGGAGAGACCCAGTACTTC. It is translated as CATSTPGETQYF.

V gene TRBV3-1 combines with J gene TRBJ2-7; D is undetermined. Germline CDR1 reads LGHDT; CDR2 reads YNNKEL (reference sequence). The CDR3 spans 14 residues. V lost 3 bases and J 0 bases, leaving 9 bases between the germline ends. CDR3 protein: CASSHTWDSYEQYF. The CDR3 nucleotides read TGTGCCAGCAGCCACACCTGGGACTCCTACGAGCAGTACTTC.

The rearrangement uses TRBV20-1 and TRBJ1-2; TRBD1 matches at 7 bases. Germline lookup yields CDR1 DFQATT and CDR2 SNEGSKA (reference sequence). The CDR3 is 12 amino acids. The V and J ends lost 3 bases and 4 bases, in that order; junction bases with no gene match: 2. The CDR3: CSASWTGYGYTF. CDR3 sequence (DNA): TGCAGTGCTAGTTGGACAGGCTATGGCTACACCTTC.

This clonotype came up a few times. This chain connects TRBV7-2 to TRBJ2-7; TRBD2 agrees at 13 bases. This CDR3 comprises 16 residues. CDR1 and CDR2 (germline): SGHTA, FQGNSA. J gave up 4 bases and V 4 bases, and 7 bases lay outside the gene matches. Here the CDR3 reads CASSSQTSGRAYEQYF. The CDR3, as DNA: TGTGCCAGCAGCTCCCAAACTAGCGGGAGGGCGTACGAGCAGTACTTC.

The gene calls are TRBV20-1 and TRBJ2-1; tentative D call: TRBD2 (6 bases). The V and J ends lost 6 bases and 7 bases respectively, with 13 bases between them. This CDR3 spans 12 amino acids. From germline, CDR1 is DFQATT and CDR2 SNEGSKA (reference sequence). For the CDR3, the DNA is TGCAGTGCCCTGCGGGATATAAATGAGCAGTTCTTC. This translates into CSALRDINEQFF.

The rearrangement joins TRBV5-1 to TRBJ2-3; 12 bases line up with TRBD2. Per germline, CDR1 SGHRS and CDR2 YFSETQ. V shed 5 bases and J 1 base; nucleotides not matched to a gene: 5. The CDR3 runs 16 residues. The CDR3 bases are TGCGCCAGCAGTAATAGACTAGCGGGGGGCACAGATACGCAGTATTTT. Translated: CASSNRLAGGTDTQYF.

Only a few counts were recorded for this clonotype. The gene calls are TRBV7-2 and TRBJ1-1; 8 bases agree with TRBD1. Germline V gene sequence: CDR1 SGHTA, CDR2 FQGNSA. The CDR3 has 14 residues. J gave up 4 bases and V 5 bases, and 6 bases lay outside the gene matches. Here the CDR3 DNA reads TGTGCCAGCAGCCTTCGACAGGGGCGCACTGAAGCTTTCTTT. As protein: CASSLRQGRTEAFF.

V and J are TRBV2 and TRBJ2-3; 11 bases line up with TRBD2. The germline gives CDR1 SNHLY, CDR2 FYNNEI. This CDR3 spans 15 amino acids. V gave up 6 bases and J gave up 8 bases; unmatched junction bases: 10. CDR3 nucleotides: TGTGCCAGCAGCTTAGCGGGGGGGCTGGGTGGTACGCAGTATTTT. As protein: CASSLAGGLGGTQYF. Full variable domain (rest looked up from reference TRBV2 and TRBJ2-3): EPEVTQTPSHQVTQMGQEVILRCVPISNHLYFYWYRQILGQKVEFLVSFYNNEISEKSEIFDDQFSVERPDGSNFTLKIRSTKLEDSAMYFCASSLAGGLGGTQYFGPGTRLTVL.

Many counts were recorded for this clonotype. The chain couples TRBV5-1 to TRBJ2-7; tentatively, D is TRBD2 (5 bases). V dropped 1 base and J dropped 3 bases, with 8 bases sitting between them. The CDR3 loop spans 13 amino acids. Germline-derived CDR1 and CDR2 are SGHRS and YFSETQ. The CDR3 spells CASSLFDYYEQYF. The CDR3 DNA sequence: TGCGCCAGCAGCTTGTTCGACTACTACGAGCAGTACTTC.

The V call is TRBV10-3, the J call TRBJ2-3; 7 nucleotides match TRBD1. J lost 0 bases, V lost 7 bases, and 1 base had no gene match. Germline V gene lookup returns CDR1 ENHRY and CDR2 SYGVKD. The CDR3 runs 13 residues. CDR3: CAIKGQSTDTQYF. In DNA, the CDR3 is TGTGCCATCAAGGGACAGAGCACAGATACGCAGTATTTT.

This clonotype was detected only a few times. The chain combines TRBV6-2 or TRBV6-3 with TRBJ2-1; a possible D gene is TRBD2 (6 bases). Germline assignment: CDR1 MNHEY and CDR2 SVGEGT. There are 14 residues in the CDR3. The ends were cut back, 6 bases at V and 6 bases at J, with 15 bases in the middle. CDR3 loop: CASREGGNTNEQFF. The CDR3 region has the DNA TGTGCCAGCAGGGAGGGAGGAAATACCAATGAGCAGTTCTTC.

The chain employs TRBV10-3 and TRBJ2-1; TRBD2 aligns across 7 bases. After removal of 2 bases from V and 4 bases from J, the junction contained 5 bases not matched to a gene. There are 15 residues in the CDR3. CDR1 and CDR2 (germline): ENHRY, SYGVKD. CDR3 amino acids: CAISEPLAVYNEQFF. CDR3 nucleotide sequence: TGTGCCATCAGTGAGCCCCTAGCGGTGTACAATGAGCAGTTCTTC.